This TCR beta chain was profiled in a study of T cell changes during pregnancy in multiple sclerosis. TCRdb's copy holds only in-frame clones and misses some; the assay was immunoSEQ multiplex PCR. Here the sample spans about 73,000 clones, almost 95% being singletons. Germline V lookup: CDR1 LNHDA, CDR2 SQIVND (reference sequence). Trimming shortened V by 7 bases and J by 4 bases, and 13 bases separated the two germline ends. The CDR3 has 13 amino acids. V and J are TRBV19 and TRBJ1-2; no firm D call. The sample consisted of peripheral blood, taken in the third trimester of pregnancy. This receptor was identified in a female donor in good health, enrolled as a control in a pregnancy study. The CDR3 region is CASNTGGSYGYTF. DNA of the CDR3: TGTGCCAGTAATACGGGAGGGAGCTATGGCTACACCTTC.